Each of the 20 T cell receptor beta chains below was sequenced from the same sample in a study of CD8+CD57+ T cells in acquired aplastic anemia. Sequencing involved patients with CD8+CD57+ cell expansion previously shown by flow cytometry. Genomic DNA constituted the template upon which TCR beta VDJ and CDR3 profiling was performed. TCRdb itself ran the reads through MiXCR, one entry per CDR3 protein. The sample records about 150,000 distinct CDR3 sequences, just over 50% being singletons. The specimen was sorted CD4+, CD8+, or CD8+CD57+ T cells (not recorded which) from PBMCs. Source of these receptors: a human donor with aplastic anemia.

This clonotype was picked up a small number of times. The CDR3 sequence: CASSIVPIGEQYF. The CDR3 DNA sequence: TGTGCCAGTAGTATTGTCCCTATCGGCGAGCAGTACTTC. The V and J genes are TRBV19 and TRBJ2-7; unclear D gene. The V gene's germline CDR1 is LNHDA and CDR2 SQIVND (reference sequence). With 3 bases removed from V and 6 bases from J, the gap between germline ends came to 12 bases. The CDR3 contains 13 residues.

This clonotype was picked up many times. In DNA, the CDR3 is TGCGCCAGCAGCACCTCGACAGGGATGGAGACCCAGTACTTC. Its protein product is CASSTSTGMETQYF. J is TRBJ2-5 and V is TRBV5-1; 7 nucleotides line up with TRBD1. The CDR3 totals 14 residues. Looked up from germline, CDR1 is SGHRS and CDR2 is YFSETQ. Trimming at V came to 4 bases and at J to 5 bases, leaving 8 bases not matched to a gene.

This clonotype was recorded at least ten times. This chain links TRBV6-5 with TRBJ2-1, with 8 bases fitting TRBD2. J gave up 2 bases and V 6 bases, and 3 bases lay outside the gene matches. This CDR3 contains 14 residues. The V gene's germline CDR1 is MNHEY and CDR2 SVGAGI. CDR3 sequence: CASSRGGPYNEQFF. The DNA for the CDR3 is TGTGCCAGCAGCCGCGGGGGGCCCTACAATGAGCAGTTCTTC.

This clonotype was detected many times. The J gene is TRBJ1-6, the V gene TRBV19; D remains ambiguous. The germline V and J ends were trimmed by 4 bases and 6 bases, with 10 bases remaining between them. The CDR3 is 14 amino acids. Germline lookup yields CDR1 LNHDA and CDR2 SQIVND (reference sequence). The CDR3 sequence is CASSSQVFNSPLHF. In nucleotides, the CDR3 is TGTGCCAGTAGTAGCCAGGTTTTTAATTCACCCCTCCACTTT.

CDR3 sequence reads: CASCGASYEQYF. In nucleotides, the CDR3 is TGTGCCAGCTGCGGCGCTTCCTACGAGCAGTACTTC. The V and J genes are TRBV2 and TRBJ2-7; D gene ambiguous. Germline assignment: CDR1 SNHLY and CDR2 FYNNEI. The CDR3 is 12 residues long. V lost 8 bases and J lost 1, with 9 bases in between.

The chain links TRBV7-3 to TRBJ2-1, with TRBD1 matching over 10 bases. The ends lost 5 bases at V and 7 bases at J; junction bases unmatched: 8. The CDR3 is made up of 15 amino acids. Per the germline V gene, CDR1 is SGHTA and CDR2 is FQGTGA. CDR3 sequence (DNA): TGTGCCAGCAGCCTCACATGGACAGGGGGGAATGAGCAGTTCTTC. Translated: CASSLTWTGGNEQFF.

V is TRBV13 and J is TRBJ1-1, with no clear D. CDR1 is PRHDT and CDR2 is FYEKMQ in the germline V gene (reference sequence). This CDR3 has 15 residues. Trimming removed 3 bases at V and 1 base at J, with 12 bases between. In DNA form, the CDR3 reads TGTGCCAGCAGCTTGCCCCTGGGAGGGAACACTGAAGCTTTCTTT. This encodes CASSLPLGGNTEAFF.

This clonotype showed up many times. The V gene is TRBV5-6, the J gene TRBJ2-1, with D unresolved. The V gene's germline CDR1 is SGHDT and CDR2 YYEEEE. This CDR3 contains 12 residues. V lost 0 bases and J 12 bases, leaving 10 bases between the germline ends. The CDR3 sequence is CASSLELARQFF. The CDR3 nucleotides read TGTGCCAGCAGCTTGGAACTGGCCAGGCAGTTCTTC. The variable domain in full, completed from reference TRBV5-6 and TRBJ2-1, reads DAGVTQSPTHLIKTRGQQVTLRCSPKSGHDTVSWYQQALGQGPQFIFQYYEEEERQRGNFPDRFSGHQFPNYSSELNVNALLLGDSALYLCASSLELARQFFGPGTRLTVL.

This chain connects TRBV9 to TRBJ2-7, with TRBD1 as a possible D gene (5 bases). V was pared by 0 bases and J by 2 bases, with 9 bases between. Germline lookup yields CDR1 SGDLS and CDR2 YYNGEE. The CDR3 consists of 14 residues. CDR3 loop: CASSVDQGPYEQYF. CDR3 nucleotide sequence: TGTGCCAGCAGCGTAGATCAGGGTCCCTACGAGCAGTACTTC.

The J gene is TRBJ1-2, the V gene TRBV2, with a tentative D call TRBD1 (6 bases). This CDR3 comprises 13 residues. Trimming left V 8 bases short and J 4 bases short, with 14 bases between. CDR1 is SNHLY, CDR2 FYNNEI, per germline. The CDR3 here is CASDVRGGYGYTF. The CDR3 coding sequence is TGTGCCAGCGATGTAAGGGGGGGCTATGGCTACACCTTC.

About this clonotype: This may be a read error, as it is one base from a much larger clone. V usage is TRBV6-4 and J usage is TRBJ2-1; 7 nucleotides line up with TRBD2. CDR1 is MRHNA, CDR2 SNTAGT, per germline. CDR3 length: 13 amino acids. The CDR3 loop is CASSLSLGGEQLF. The CDR3 DNA is TGTGCCAGCAGCTTATCCCTGGGAGGGGAGCAGCTCTTC.

This clonotype was found many times. The chain has TRBV6-1 and TRBJ2-1; D might be TRBD2 (6 bases). CDR3 size: 13 residues. V lost 6 bases and J lost 7, with 13 bases in between. Germline CDR1 reads MNHNS; CDR2 reads SASEGT. CDR3 loop: CASSPPGGNEQFF. In nucleotides, the CDR3 is TGTGCCAGCAGCCCCCCCGGGGGAAATGAGCAGTTCTTC.

The rearrangement links TRBV7-3 to TRBJ2-3, with TRBD2 matching over 8 bases. The CDR3 extends over 17 amino acids. The ends lost 5 bases at V and 0 bases at J; junction bases unmatched: 10. Germline V gene lookup returns CDR1 SGHTA and CDR2 FQGTGA. CDR3 protein: CASSDGGGPWSTDTQYF. The CDR3 nucleotides read TGTGCCAGCAGCGACGGGGGGGGGCCGTGGAGCACAGATACGCAGTATTTT.

This clonotype was seen repeatedly, ten times or more. The V gene is TRBV27, the J gene TRBJ2-7; D not resolved. CDR3 length: 13 residues. V was cut by 5 bases and J by 3 bases, with 11 bases left in between. The V gene's germline CDR1 is MNHEY and CDR2 SMNVEV (reference sequence). CDR3 residues: CASSPGPLYEQYF. CDR3 sequence (DNA): TGTGCCAGCAGTCCCGGACCTCTCTACGAGCAGTACTTC.

The V call is TRBV5-1, the J call TRBJ2-7; 10 nucleotides line up with TRBD2. Trimming took 4 bases from V and 0 from J; bases not matched to a gene: 13. CDR3 length: 18 residues. Germline V lookup: CDR1 SGHRS, CDR2 YFSETQ. Written as DNA, the CDR3 is TGCGCCAGCAGCCTCCATCCAGAAGCGGGGGGGTCCTCCTACGAGCAGTACTTC. Encoded protein: CASSLHPEAGGSSYEQYF.

This sequence joins TRBV10-3 and TRBJ2-1, with 7 bases aligning to TRBD1. The CDR3 is made up of 15 amino acids. The trim removed 2 bases at V and 8 bases at J, leaving 9 bases unmatched. CDR1 is ENHRY and CDR2 is SYGVKD in the germline V gene. The CDR3 nucleotides read TGTGCCATCAGTGAGACAGTACAGGGGAACTATGAGCAGTTCTTC. It codes for CAISETVQGNYEQFF.

The genes are TRBV11-1 and TRBJ2-1; TRBD1 agrees at 7 bases. Germline V CDR1 and CDR2: SGHAT, FQDESV (reference sequence). V lost 5 bases and J lost 4; bases outside the gene matches: 17. The CDR3 runs 18 residues. The CDR3 sequence: CASSPTRTGHILYNEQFF. CDR3 DNA: TGTGCCAGCAGCCCAACTAGGACAGGCCATATCTTGTACAATGAGCAGTTCTTC.

The V call is TRBV24-1, the J call TRBJ2-2; weak D call: TRBD1 (5 bases). V was shortened by 9 bases and J by 0 bases, with 10 bases between the two germline ends. This CDR3 comprises 14 residues. Germline lookup yields CDR1 KGHDR and CDR2 SFDVKD. The CDR3, as DNA: TGTGCCACCCTTGACAGCTCGAACACCGGGGAGCTGTTTTTT. Translation gives CATLDSSNTGELFF.

This chain connects TRBV4-2 to TRBJ1-2; D might be TRBD1 (5 bases). This CDR3 is 16 amino acids long. V was pared by 0 bases and J by 2 bases, with 13 bases between. CDR1 LGHNA and CDR2 YNFKEQ come from the germline V gene. The CDR3 DNA reads TGTGCCAGCAGCCAAGAGATTGGGGGGACCAACTATGGCTACACCTTC. Translating gives CASSQEIGGTNYGYTF.

This chain links TRBV24-1 with TRBJ2-7, with TRBD2 identical over 9 bases. Losses at the gene ends were 6 bases for V and 3 bases for J; bases not matched to a gene: 14. Germline-derived CDR1 and CDR2 are KGHDR and SFDVKD. This CDR3 has 17 residues. The CDR3 nucleotides are TGTGCCACCAGTTGGGAACGAGAGCGGGGGGATCTCTACGAGCAGTACTTC. This codes for CATSWERERGDLYEQYF.